The rows below give T cell receptor beta chains drawn from one sample of a study of T cells in narcolepsy. Some clones are missing from TCRdb's copy, which holds only in-frame ones; the method was immunoSEQ multiplex PCR. The sample yields some 15,000 clones, 85% seen once. The sample taken for sequencing was memory (CD45RA-) CD4+ T cells from blood. The source is a human donor in good health. Each CDR3 is given with its conserved first and last residue. The D gene is left open where the match is weak. Some rows have no size entry. The others give once, few or many, or a class for an expanded clone.

d_gene	abundance	v_gene	j_gene	CDR3nt	CDR3aa
TRBD2	NA	TRBV7-2	TRBJ2-5	TGTGCCAGCACCACTAGCGGGAGTGCTGTTGAGACCCAGTACTTC	CASTTSGSAVETQYF
NA	NA	TRBV10-3	TRBJ2-2	TGTGCCGCTCGGGCGGGGCCCCCTACAAACACCGGGGAGCTGTTTTTT	CAARAGPPTNTGELFF
NA	NA	TRBV6-5	TRBJ1-3	TGTGCCAGCAGTTACGGGGGGCCAGGAAACACCATATATTTT	CASSYGGPGNTIYF
TRBD2	NA	TRBV5-1	TRBJ2-5	TGCGCCAGCAGCTTGGCCGCGGGGGGGCCGGTAGAGACCCAGTACTTC	CASSLAAGGPVETQYF
NA	NA	TRBV7-9	TRBJ1-4	TGTGCCAGCAGCCCCGGGGTCAGCAACTTTAATGAAAAACTGTTTTTT	CASSPGVSNFNEKLFF
NA	NA	TRBV5-5	TRBJ2-2	TGTGCCAGCACCCCCGAACCTTACACCGGGGAGCTGTTTTTT	CASTPEPYTGELFF
NA	NA	TRBV11-2	TRBJ2-7	TGTGCCAGCAGCCAAAGGGCCAGGACAGTGCCCAACGAGCAGTACTTC	CASSQRARTVPNEQYF
NA	NA	TRBV27	TRBJ2-3	TGTGCCAGCAGGGAGGCGACAGATACGCAGTATTTT	CASREATDTQYF
NA	NA	TRBV5-1	TRBJ1-1	TGCGCCAGCAGCTTGAGACTGGGGAAGAAAACTGAAGCTTTCTTT	CASSLRLGKKTEAFF
TRBD1	NA	TRBV7-9	TRBJ2-7	TGTGCCAGCAGCCTAACCGCCGGACAGGGGACCTACGAGCAGTACTTC	CASSLTAGQGTYEQYF
NA	few	TRBV6-5	TRBJ1-1	TGTGCCAGCAGTTACTCGAGTGCCAATCAGGGAGGAGCTTTCTTT	CASSYSSANQGGAFF
NA	NA	TRBV6-1	TRBJ1-2	TGTGCCAGCAGTGAGATGACAGGCCCGAACTATGGCTACACCTTC	CASSEMTGPNYGYTF
NA	NA	TRBV7-3	TRBJ2-2	TGTGCCAGCAGCTTCAGGGTGGCCGGGGAGCTGTTTTTT	CASSFRVAGELFF
NA	NA	TRBV6-1	TRBJ1-2	TGTGCCAGCAGTGAAATCTGGGTGAGAGACTATGGCTACACCTTC	CASSEIWVRDYGYTF
NA	NA	TRBV21-1	TRBJ1-6	TGTGCCAGCAGCAAAGGGGACAGTAATTCACCCCTCCACTTT	CASSKGDSNSPLHF
TRBD1	NA	TRBV25-1	TRBJ1-4	TGTGCCAGCAGTGACCCCCGAGGGACAGGCTCCTTAGGGCTGTTTTTT	CASSDPRGTGSLGLFF
NA	NA	TRBV10-3	TRBJ2-2	TGTGCCATCAGTGTAGGGACTTTGAACACCGGGGAGCTGTTTTTT	CAISVGTLNTGELFF
TRBD2	NA	TRBV7-3	TRBJ2-1	TGTGCCAGCAGCGTGAAGCGGGGGCGCCCTCAGTTCTTC	CASSVKRGRPQFF
TRBD1	NA	TRBV18	TRBJ2-7	TGTGCCAGCTCACCAGTCCAGGACAGGCCTAATTTC	CASSPVQDRPNF
TRBD1	few	TRBV6-6	TRBJ1-2	TGTGCCAGCGCCAGGGGACAGGCGGGGTCAAATGGCTACACCTTC	CASARGQAGSNGYTF
NA	NA	TRBV11-2	TRBJ2-7	TGTGCCAGCAGCTTCATGGCAGGGATCTACGAGCAGTACTTC	CASSFMAGIYEQYF
NA	NA	TRBV7-2	TRBJ2-2	TGTGCCAGCAGCTTAGCGTACGGGGACGGGGAGCTGTTTTTT	CASSLAYGDGELFF
NA	NA	TRBV10-3	TRBJ1-5	TGTGCCACAACGACGGGACGGATTAATCAGCCCCAGCATTTT	CATTTGRINQPQHF
NA	NA	TRBV5-6	TRBJ2-5	TGTGCCAGCAGCTTGGCGCTGCAAGAGACCCAGTACTTC	CASSLALQETQYF
NA	NA	TRBV11-2	TRBJ1-3	TGTGCCAGCAGCCTATCGTCCCCGAGCTCTGGAAACACCATATATTTT	CASSLSSPSSGNTIYF
NA	NA	TRBV6-1	TRBJ2-1	TGTGCCAGCAATCCCACCTACAATGAGCAGTTCTTC	CASNPTYNEQFF
TRBD2	NA	TRBV7-2	TRBJ2-4	TGTGCCAGCTCCGGGACTAGCGGGAAGCTAGCCAAAAACATTCAGTACTTC	CASSGTSGKLAKNIQYF
TRBD1	NA	TRBV12-5	TRBJ2-5	TGTGCTAGTGGTTTGGTACAAGATGGACAGGTGGGGGTTAAGACCCAGTACTTC	CASGLVQDGQVGVKTQYF
TRBD1	few	TRBV18	TRBJ1-1	TGTGCCAGCTCAAAAGATACCGGGACAGGGGAAGCTTTCTTT	CASSKDTGTGEAFF
TRBD1	NA	TRBV10-3	TRBJ2-6	TGTGCCATCAGTGGGACAGGGGGCGCTCCATCTGGGGCCAACGTCCTGACTTTC	CAISGTGGAPSGANVLTF
NA	NA	TRBV30	TRBJ1-1	TGTGCCTGGAGTGTACGTGGAGTGGAGGGTGAAGCTTTCTTT	CAWSVRGVEGEAFF
NA	NA	TRBV11-2	TRBJ2-7	TGTGCCAGCAGCTTAGCTAACAACTACGAGCAGTACTTC	CASSLANNYEQYF
NA	NA	TRBV7-9	TRBJ1-2	TGTGCCAGCGGTGGTGACTATGGCTACACCTTC	CASGGDYGYTF
TRBD2	NA	TRBV2	TRBJ2-2	TGTGCCAGCGGACTAGCGGGAAACACCGGGGAGCTGTTTTTT	CASGLAGNTGELFF
NA	NA	TRBV4-3	TRBJ2-3	TGCGCCAGCAGCCAAGAGCTCGCAGATACGCAGTATTTT	CASSQELADTQYF
NA	NA	TRBV7-9	TRBJ1-4	TGTGCCAGCAGCTTAGATTTGGGACCGGGAGCTAATGAAAAACTGTTTTTT	CASSLDLGPGANEKLFF
NA	NA	TRBV5-1	TRBJ1-2	TGCGCCAGCAGCTTGGCCGAGGTACCGGGCGGCTACACCTTC	CASSLAEVPGGYTF
NA	NA	TRBV6-5	TRBJ2-7	TGTGCCAGCAGCTCAAGTCCCCTCGCCTACGAGCAGTACTTC	CASSSSPLAYEQYF
NA	few	TRBV6-5	TRBJ1-6	TGTGCCAGCAGTTACTCTAGCCAGGGGAATTCACCCCTCCACTTT	CASSYSSQGNSPLHF
TRBD1	NA	TRBV11-2	TRBJ2-2	TGTGCCAGCAGCCCCCCGGGACAGGCTCTATCCGGGGAGCTGTTTTTT	CASSPPGQALSGELFF
NA	NA	TRBV5-1	TRBJ2-7	TGCGCCAGCAGCTTGAGCACCATAACCTACGAGCAGTACTTC	CASSLSTITYEQYF
NA	NA	TRBV9	TRBJ2-5	TGTGCCAGCAGCGTAGACCCCCTGCAAGAGACCCAGTACTTC	CASSVDPLQETQYF
TRBD2	once	TRBV5-4	TRBJ2-1	TGTGCCAGCAGCTCGGGGACTAGCGGGATCTCCTCCTACAATGAGCAGTTCTTC	CASSSGTSGISSYNEQFF
NA	NA	TRBV7-2	TRBJ2-1	TGTGCCAGCAGCTTTGGCGGGGGCGGAAACAATGAGCAGTTCTTC	CASSFGGGGNNEQFF
NA	NA	TRBV18	TRBJ1-1	TGTGCCAGCTCACCAGTCTGGTCAGACACTGAAGCTTTCTTT	CASSPVWSDTEAFF
NA	once	TRBV6-1	TRBJ2-7	TGTGCCAGCAGCCGCAGAGCAACGATCTACGAGCAGTACTTC	CASSRRATIYEQYF
TRBD1	NA	TRBV6-1	TRBJ2-7	TGTGCCAGCAGTGAAGGATACAGGGGGGCCAGCTCCTACGAGCAGTACTTC	CASSEGYRGASSYEQYF
TRBD2	once	TRBV11-2	TRBJ2-3	TGTGCCAGCAGCTTAGTAGCTAGCGGGGCTGTCGGGCAGTATTTT	CASSLVASGAVGQYF
NA	NA	TRBV19	TRBJ1-1	TGTGCCAGTAGTATATCGGCAGGTAAAGGAGCTTTCTTT	CASSISAGKGAFF
NA	once	TRBV5-1	TRBJ1-1	TGCGCCAGCAGCGACGGAGGCAGGGGCTCCGGACAAGCTTTCTTT	CASSDGGRGSGQAFF
NA	NA	TRBV5-6	TRBJ1-2	TGTGCCAGCAGCTTGTCTACTGGCTACACCTTC	CASSLSTGYTF
NA	NA	TRBV7-9	TRBJ1-3	TGTGCCAGCAGCTTACGTGGGGGGTCTGGAAACACCATATATTTT	CASSLRGGSGNTIYF
TRBD2	NA	TRBV7-2	TRBJ2-1	TGTGCCAGCAGCTTAGATCTCGGGACTAGCTGGTGGGAGCAGTTCTTC	CASSLDLGTSWWEQFF